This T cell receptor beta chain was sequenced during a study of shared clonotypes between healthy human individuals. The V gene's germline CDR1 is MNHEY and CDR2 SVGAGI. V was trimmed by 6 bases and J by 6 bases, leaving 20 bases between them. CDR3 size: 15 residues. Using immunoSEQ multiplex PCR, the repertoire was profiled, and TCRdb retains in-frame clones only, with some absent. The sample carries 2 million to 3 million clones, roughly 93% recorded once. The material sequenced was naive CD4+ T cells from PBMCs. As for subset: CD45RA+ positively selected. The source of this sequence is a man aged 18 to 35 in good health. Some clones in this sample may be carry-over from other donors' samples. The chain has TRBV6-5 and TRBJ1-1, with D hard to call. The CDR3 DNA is TGTGCCAGCAGGCCTCCAGGTTCTCCGGGCGCTGAAGCTTTCTTT. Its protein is CASRPPGSPGAEAFF.